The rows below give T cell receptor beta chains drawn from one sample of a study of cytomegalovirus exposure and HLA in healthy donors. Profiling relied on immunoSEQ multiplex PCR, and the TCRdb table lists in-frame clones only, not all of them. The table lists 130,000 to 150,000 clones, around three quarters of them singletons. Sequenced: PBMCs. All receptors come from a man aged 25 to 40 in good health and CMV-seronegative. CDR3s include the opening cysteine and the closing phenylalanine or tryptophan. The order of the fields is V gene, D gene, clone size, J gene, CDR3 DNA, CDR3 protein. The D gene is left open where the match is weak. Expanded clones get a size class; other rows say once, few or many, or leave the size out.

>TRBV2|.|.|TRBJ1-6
TGTGCCAGCAGTGAATCAGGACAGAGGAATTCACCCCTCCACTTT
CASSESGQRNSPLHF
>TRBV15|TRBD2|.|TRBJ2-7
TGTGCCACCAGCAGATGGACTAGCGCCCACGAGCAGTACTTC
CATSRWTSAHEQYF
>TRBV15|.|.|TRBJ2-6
TGTGCCACCAGCAGAGTAGCCCGCCGGGGTCGTTCTGGGGCCAACGTCCTGACTTTC
CATSRVARRGRSGANVLTF
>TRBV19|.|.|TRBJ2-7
TGTGCCAGTAGTATTTCCCCCAGTTACGAGCAGTACTTC
CASSISPSYEQYF
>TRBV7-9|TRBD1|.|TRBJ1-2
TGTGCCAGCACCACCGGACAGGGTGTTTACTATGGCTACACCTTC
CASTTGQGVYYGYTF
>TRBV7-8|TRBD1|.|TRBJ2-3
TGTGCCAGCAGCTTAAGATATGGGACAGGAAAAAAAAACACAGATACGCAGTATTTT
CASSLRYGTGKKNTDTQYF
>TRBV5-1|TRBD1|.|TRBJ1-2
TGCGCCAGCAGCCAAGGACAGGGGAGGGTTGTAGGAAGAGGCTACACCTTC
CASSQGQGRVVGRGYTF
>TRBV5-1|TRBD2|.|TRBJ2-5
TGCGCCAGCAGCGAAAGCGGGGGGCTCCAAGAGACCCAGTACTTC
CASSESGGLQETQYF
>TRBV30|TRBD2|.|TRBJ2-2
TGTGCCTGGATTAAGCGGGGCGAGCTGTTTTTT
CAWIKRGELFF
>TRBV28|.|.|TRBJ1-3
TGTGCCAGCAGTTTCCTGCCGGGGACTGGAAACACCATATATTTT
CASSFLPGTGNTIYF
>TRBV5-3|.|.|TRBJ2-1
TGTGCCAGAAGCTTACTACAGGGCCCCCCTTACAATGAGCAGTTCTTC
CARSLLQGPPYNEQFF
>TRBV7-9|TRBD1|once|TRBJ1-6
TGTGCCAGCAGCCGGACAGGGGGCCGGCATTCACCCCTCCACTTT
CASSRTGGRHSPLHF
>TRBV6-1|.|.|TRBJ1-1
TGTGCCATACTCCGAACCTCTGAAGCTTTCTTT
CAILRTSEAFF
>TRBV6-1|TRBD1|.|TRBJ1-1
TGTGCCAGCAGTCGCAGGGGGATGGACACTGAAGCTTTCTTT
CASSRRGMDTEAFF
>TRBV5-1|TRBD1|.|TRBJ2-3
TGCGCCAGCAGCTTTCTCCTTGGGACAGCAGATACGCAGTATTTT
CASSFLLGTADTQYF
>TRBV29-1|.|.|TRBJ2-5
TGCAGCGTTGAAGGCAGACTCCAAGAGACCCAGTACTTC
CSVEGRLQETQYF
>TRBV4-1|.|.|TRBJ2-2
TGCGCCAGCAGCCCAGAATCAAGGGGTAGAGCTCACACCGGGGAGCTGTTTTTT
CASSPESRGRAHTGELFF
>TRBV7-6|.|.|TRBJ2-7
TGTGCCAGCAGCGGCCCGGACACCCCGGGTAGAGAGCAGTACTTC
CASSGPDTPGREQYF
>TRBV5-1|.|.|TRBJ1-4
TGCGCCAGCAGCTTGGGCAGGGACACTTCCCAACTTAATGAAAAACTGTTTTTT
CASSLGRDTSQLNEKLFF
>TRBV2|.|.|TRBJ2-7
TGTGCCAGCAGTGAAGAGTTTTGGAGGGGCGAGCAGTACTTC
CASSEEFWRGEQYF
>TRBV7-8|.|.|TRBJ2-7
TGTGCCAGCAGCTTAGGCGGTGGGGAGCAGTACTTC
CASSLGGGEQYF
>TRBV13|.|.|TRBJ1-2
TGTGCCAGCAGCTTAGGGAGGAACTATGGCTACACCTTC
CASSLGRNYGYTF
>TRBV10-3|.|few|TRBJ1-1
TGTGCCATCAGTGAGTCGTCGGGCGGGACTCAGGAAGCTTTCTTT
CAISESSGGTQEAFF
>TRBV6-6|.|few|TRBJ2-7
TGTGCCAGCAGCTCCTCCGGACAGATTCGCGAGCAGTACTTC
CASSSSGQIREQYF
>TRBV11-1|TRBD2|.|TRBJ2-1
TGTGCCAGCAGTTTGGGCGGACTAGGAGTAGATGAGCAGTTCTTC
CASSLGGLGVDEQFF
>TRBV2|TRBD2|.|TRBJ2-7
TGTGCCAGCAGTGACCCTAGCGGTCCCTACGAGCAGTACTTC
CASSDPSGPYEQYF
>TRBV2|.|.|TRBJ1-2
TGTGCCAGCAGTGGGTACAGGGATAACTATGGCTACACCTTC
CASSGYRDNYGYTF
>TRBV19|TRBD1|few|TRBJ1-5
TGTGCCAGTAGCGGACCGGGACAGGGTAATCAGCCCCAGCATTTT
CASSGPGQGNQPQHF
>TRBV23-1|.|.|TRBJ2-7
TGCGCCAGCAGTCAACCCGCTGTCAGGGGAACCTACGAGCAGTACTTC
CASSQPAVRGTYEQYF
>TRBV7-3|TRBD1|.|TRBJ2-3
TGTGCCAGCAGCTTAGGGACAGGGACATATACGCAGTATTTT
CASSLGTGTYTQYF
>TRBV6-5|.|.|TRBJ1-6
TGTGCCAGCTCCCTAGACAGGAATTCACCCCTCCACTTT
CASSLDRNSPLHF
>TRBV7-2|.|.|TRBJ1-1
TGTGCCAGCAGCTTAGGGGGGGGGATGCGAACTGAAGCTTTCTTT
CASSLGGGMRTEAFF
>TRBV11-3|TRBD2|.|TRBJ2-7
TGTGCCAGCAGCGTGGGACTAGCCCCTTCCTACGAGCAGTACTTC
CASSVGLAPSYEQYF
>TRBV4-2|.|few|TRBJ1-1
TGTGCCAGCAGCCAATCAGGGACTGAAGCTTTCTTT
CASSQSGTEAFF
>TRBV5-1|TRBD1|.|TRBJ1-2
TGCGCCAGCAGCTGGATGACAGGGAACTATGGCTACACCTTC
CASSWMTGNYGYTF
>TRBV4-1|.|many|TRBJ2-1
TGCGCCAGCAGCCAAGAACACGGGGAATGGGGTGAGCAGTTCTTC
CASSQEHGEWGEQFF
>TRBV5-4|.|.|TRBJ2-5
TGTGCCAGCAGCTTGGCGACAGACCAACAAGAGACCCAGTACTTC
CASSLATDQQETQYF
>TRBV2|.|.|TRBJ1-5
TGTGCCAGCAGTGTAACAACTCCAGGGGACGGGAATCAGCCCCAGCATTTT
CASSVTTPGDGNQPQHF
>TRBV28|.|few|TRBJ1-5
TGTGCCAGCAGTTATTCAGACACGGGAGTTAATCAGCCCCAGCATTTT
CASSYSDTGVNQPQHF
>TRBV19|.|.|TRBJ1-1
TGTGCCAGTAGTATACTTAATCGGCAGGGGAGTGAAGCTTTCTTT
CASSILNRQGSEAFF
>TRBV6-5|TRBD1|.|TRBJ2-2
TGTGCCAGCAGGGGGACAGCCCAGAACACCGGGGAGCTGTTTTTT
CASRGTAQNTGELFF
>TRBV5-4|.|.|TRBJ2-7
TGTGCCAGCAGCGTTCTCGGGCATAGACAGGCAGTTACGGGCTACGAGCAGTACTTC
CASSVLGHRQAVTGYEQYF
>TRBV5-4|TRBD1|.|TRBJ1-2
TGTGCCAGCAGCTTCAGGGGGTCAAGCCCCGACGGCTACACCTTC
CASSFRGSSPDGYTF
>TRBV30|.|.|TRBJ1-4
TGTGCCTGGAGTGGACAGACAGTCCCCGCTGAAAAACTGTTTTTT
CAWSGQTVPAEKLFF
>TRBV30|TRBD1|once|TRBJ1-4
TGTGCCTGGAGTGTAGGGACAGCAGCCGGGAAACTGTTTTTT
CAWSVGTAAGKLFF
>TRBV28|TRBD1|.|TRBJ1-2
TGTGCCAGCAGGTGGACAGGGGGCCTGTATGGCTACACCTTC
CASRWTGGLYGYTF
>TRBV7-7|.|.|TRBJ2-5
TGTGCCAGCAGCAGAGGAGAGACCCAGTACTTC
CASSRGETQYF
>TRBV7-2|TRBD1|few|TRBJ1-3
TGTGCCAGCAGCCCGGGACAGGAGGGAACCATATATTTT
CASSPGQEGTIYF
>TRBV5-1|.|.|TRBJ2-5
TGCGCCAGCAGCTTGGGGGTTTCACTCCCCAGGGAGACCCAGTACTTC
CASSLGVSLPRETQYF
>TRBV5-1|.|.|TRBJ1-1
TGCGCCAGCAGCTTGTATGGTACGTCCGTCAGGGATCCTTCAGCCATTCCAGGGCGTGAAGCTTTCTTT
CASSLYGTSVRDPSAIPGREAFF
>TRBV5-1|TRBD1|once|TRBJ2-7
TGCGCCAGCAGCTTAGAAAGGGGGCAGTACGAGCAGTACTTC
CASSLERGQYEQYF
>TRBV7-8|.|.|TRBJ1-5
TGTGCCAGCAGCTTAGCGGGGGGAGGCAATCAGCCCCAGAATTTT
CASSLAGGGNQPQNF
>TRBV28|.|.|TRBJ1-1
TGTGCCAGCAGCCCCCTCGGCACTGAAGCTTTCTTT
CASSPLGTEAFF
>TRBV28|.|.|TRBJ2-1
TGTGCCAGCAATATATACTACAATGAGCAGTTCTTC
CASNIYYNEQFF
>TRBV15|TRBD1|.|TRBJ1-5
TGTGCCACCAGCAGAGAATTTCATCCCGGGACAGGGCCATATAGCAATCAGCCCCAGAATTTT
CATSREFHPGTGPYSNQPQNF